This entry features one T cell receptor beta chain sequence. The antigen this receptor binds is unknown. No qualities accompany the bases; no much larger clone lies one base away. Other DNA sequences in the sample encode the same CDR3. The data stem from a study of OX40 agonist ivuxolimab in advanced cancers. Looking at the study overall: Ivuxolimab, which targeted the costimulatory receptor OX40 (CD134), was an agonistic, fully human IgG2 monoclonal antibody. Peripheral TCRbeta sequencing was intended to test whether TCR sequence diversity was altered and clonal T-cell expansion was caused by ivuxolimab. The dose-escalation cohort was about 83% male with a mean age of around 62 years, ranging from about 20 to 85. Of the approximately 54 patients in dose escalation, 19 had hepatocellular carcinoma, around 15 had melanoma, 9 had renal cell carcinoma and 9 had head and neck cancer. Intravenous ivuxolimab was administered to patients every 2 weeks at six dose levels: 0.01, 0.1, 0.3, 1.5, 3 and 10 mg/kg. Partial responses occurred in three dose-escalation patients: two with cutaneous melanoma and one with hepatocellular carcinoma. The paper covers the monotherapy dose-escalation part of the phase I ivuxolimab trial, which included N of about 50 patients. Prior anti-PD-1, anti-PD-L1 or anti-CTLA-4 therapy was permitted, and checkpoint inhibitors had been received by 40% to 50% of dose-escalation patients. Study-level results and caveats: Low levels of normalized T-cell clonal expansion were also seen in some patients who did not respond. On average, CD8+ T cells showed more expanded clones than CD4+ T cells after ivuxolimab. Antigen specificity was not determined for the clonally expanded peripheral T cells. At doses of 0.1 to 3.0 mg/kg, clonal expansion of both CD4+ and CD8+ T cells in blood was seen between baseline and week 6. In the 0.1-3.0 mg/kg groups, partial responders were among the patients with the lowest normalized peripheral clonal expansion, particularly in CD8+ T cells.

Genomic DNA was isolated from the sorted cells so that the TCRbeta CDR3 region could be sequenced. The immunoSEQ Assay was used to sequence the TCRbeta CDR3 regions. TCRdb mirrors the immuneACCESS table, restricted to in-frame sequences. Some clones are absent from its copies; in checked studies, under half trace to an unresolved V gene, and the reason for the others is unknown. The sample records 75,000 to 100,000 clones, roughly 90% of which are singletons. The ten most abundant clones make up 3% to 3.5% of the sample. CDR3 length: 14 amino acids, cysteine to phenylalanine. Kept here is only the CDR3 DNA, which spans 42 bases and is read in frame from base 1. V and J are truncated by 0 bases and 1 base respectively, leaving an intervening sequence of 7 bases. The germline V gene provides CDR1 SGHRS and CDR2 YFSETQ. Patients with a history of autoimmune disease or receiving systemic immunosuppression were excluded from the trial. Peripheral blood for TCR sequencing was collected from all dose cohorts at baseline, on cycle 4 day 1, and on cycle 7 day 1. Samples were obtained from an open-label, multicenter, first-in-human phase I dose-escalation trial of ivuxolimab. The trial enrolled adults with locally advanced or metastatic head and neck squamous cell, hepatocellular, melanoma or renal cell carcinoma. Before TCR sequencing, CD4+ T cells and CD8+ T cells were sorted from peripheral blood as separate populations.

The source of this sequence is an adult with an advanced solid tumor such as melanoma, head and neck, liver or kidney cancer. The chain links TRBV5-1 with TRBJ1-1; TRBD1 is a weak D gene call, 5 bases matching. This material consisted of CD4+ or CD8+ T cells sorted from blood, taken in a trial of the OX40 agonist ivuxolimab. The sequence in DNA is TGCGCCAGCAGCTTGGCCGGGGCGAACACTGAAGCTTTCTTT. This yields the protein CASSLAGANTEAFF.